The following is a T cell receptor (beta chain) sequence with its context. The sample is drawn from a study of T-cell reconstitution after alpha-beta-depleted transplantation in children. Unique molecular identifiers featured in how the TCRbeta library was prepared. TCRdb reprocessed the PCR reads via MiXCR and lists one record per CDR3 protein. The sample consists of around 500,000 distinct CDR3 sequences, more than 20% of them appearing once. The CDR3 runs 15 residues. With 3 bases clipped from V and 4 bases from J, the junction kept 6 bases outside the gene matches. Germline lookup yields CDR1 MRHNA and CDR2 SNTAGT.

This clonotype was sampled from a boy in the first two years of life who had a stem cell transplant for acute myeloid leukemia, so the T cells may come from the graft donor. The source was PBMCs, mostly from graft donor cells, collected 360 days after TCRalphabeta/CD19-depleted stem cell transplant. The J gene is TRBJ1-2, the V gene TRBV6-4; 9 bases align to TRBD1. The CDR3 DNA sequence: TGTGCCAGCAGTGAGGGACAGGGAGGCATCTATGGCTACACCTTC. This encodes CASSEGQGGIYGYTF.